A single sample is the source of the 6 T cell receptor beta chains below, sequenced in a study of lymphopenia after photon versus proton radiotherapy. The protocol was immunoSEQ multiplex PCR, while the TCRdb copy is restricted to in-frame clones and leaves out a portion. The repertoire has about 39,000 clones, about 94% of them found once; the top ten carry 15%. Sequencing used peripheral blood, obtained from a patient treated with photon-based radiotherapy. The receptors stem from a man between 60 and 75 years old with cholangiocarcinoma.

V gene TRBV5-1 combines with J gene TRBJ2-1, with 13 bases that match TRBD2. Germline V gene sequence: CDR1 SGHRS, CDR2 YFSETQ. The length of the CDR3 is 15 residues. V trimming: 0 bases; J trimming: 8 bases; junction bases outside the gene matches: 2. CDR3 coding DNA: TGCGCCAGCAGCTTGGGACTAGCGGGAGGAGATGAGCAGTTCTTC. Translation: CASSLGLAGGDEQFF. Filled out from reference TRBV5-1 and TRBJ2-1, the complete variable domain reads KAGVTQTPRYLIKTRGQQVTLSCSPISGHRSVSWYQQTPGQGLQFLFEYFSETQRNKGNFPGRFSGRQFSNSRSEMNVSTLELGDSALYLCASSLGLAGGDEQFFGPGTRLTVL.

In its sample, this clone was seen once. The chain uses TRBV18 and TRBJ1-1; TRBD1 matches at 9 bases. This CDR3 contains 14 residues. V lost 5 bases to trimming and J lost 3 bases; unmatched junction nucleotides: 4. Germline CDR1 reads KGHSH; CDR2 reads LQKENI. Here the CDR3 DNA reads TGTGCCAGCTCAGCCGGACAGGGGTACACTGAAGCTTTCTTT. Protein product: CASSAGQGYTEAFF.

The rearrangement uses TRBV15 and TRBJ1-1; tentative D call: TRBD1 (5 bases). Germline loops: CDR1 LNHNV, CDR2 YYDKDF (reference sequence). The V end lost 3 bases, the J end lost 6 bases, and 17 bases lay between the germline ends. This CDR3 contains 15 residues. The CDR3 bases are TGTGCCACCAGCAGCCGGCTGATTGGGGCTGCTGAAGCTTTCTTT. Translation gives CATSSRLIGAAEAFF.

V and J are TRBV7-9 and TRBJ2-7; D is perhaps TRBD1 (6 bases). The CDR3 covers 16 residues. V was shortened by 4 bases and J by 3 bases, with 19 bases between the two germline ends. Germline V gene data show CDR1 as SEHNR and CDR2 as FQNEAQ (reference sequence). CDR3 sequence (DNA): TGTGCCAGCAGCTCGGCCGGGACCGGGGACATCTACGAGCAGTACTTC. Amino acid sequence: CASSSAGTGDIYEQYF.

The chain is built from TRBV2 and TRBJ1-1; D gene uncertain. Trimming left V 6 bases short and J 5 bases short, with 10 bases between. Germline CDR1 is SNHLY and CDR2 is FYNNEI. The CDR3 runs to 12 residues. The CDR3 sequence: CASSWARTEAFF. In DNA, the CDR3 is TGTGCCAGCAGCTGGGCCCGGACTGAAGCTTTCTTT.

The chain recombines TRBV19 with TRBJ2-1; no reliable D call. Between the trimmed V and J ends, which lost 3 bases and 6 bases, there was a span of 6 bases. Germline-derived CDR1 and CDR2 are LNHDA and SQIVND (reference sequence). This CDR3 region has 12 residues. The CDR3 reads CASSIISNEQFF. The CDR3 bases are TGTGCCAGTAGTATTATAAGCAATGAGCAGTTCTTC.